This TCR beta chain was retrieved from a study of T cells in Graves' hyperthyroidism and ophthalmopathy. Regarding this clonotype: Its antigen is not known.

What was amplified from RNA transcripts were TCR beta CDR3 regions. The HTBI primer set drove a first-round RT-PCR of the TCR CDR3. TCRdb fed the multiplex PCR reads into MiXCR, producing one record per CDR3 protein. Among hundreds of thousands of distinct CDR3 sequences listed, just over 45% were seen once. Stable disease denoted Graves' hyperthyroidism without ophthalmopathy progression within 18 months. Hyperthyroidism was newly diagnosed in patients aged 18 to 65 (duration under 2 months). The V end lost 4 bases, the J end lost 0 bases, and 10 bases lay between the germline ends. The CDR3 loop spans 15 amino acids. CDR1 is KGHDR, CDR2 SFDVKD, per germline. Study findings and constraints: The model forecast ophthalmopathy, anticipating it by a median around 6.9 months before onset. Most expanded thyroid clonotypes above 0.001 also appeared in blood.

This TCR came from a woman under 30 with Graves' hyperthyroidism. Sequences were obtained from peripheral blood or thyroid tissue (not recorded which). The chain couples TRBV24-1 to TRBJ2-3; D gene ambiguous. The CDR3 DNA follows: TGTGCCACCAGTGACAACCGTCGGAGCACAGATACGCAGTATTTT. Residues: CATSDNRRSTDTQYF.